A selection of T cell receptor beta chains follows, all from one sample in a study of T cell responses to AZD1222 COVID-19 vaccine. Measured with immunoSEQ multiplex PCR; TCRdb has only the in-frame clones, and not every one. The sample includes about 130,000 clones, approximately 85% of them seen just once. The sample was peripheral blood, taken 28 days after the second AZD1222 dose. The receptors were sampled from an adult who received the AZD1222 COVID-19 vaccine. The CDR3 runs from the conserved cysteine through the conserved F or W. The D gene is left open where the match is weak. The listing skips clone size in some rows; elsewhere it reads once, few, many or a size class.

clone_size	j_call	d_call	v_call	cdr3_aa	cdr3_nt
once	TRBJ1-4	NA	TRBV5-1	CASSLSNNARGDEKLFF	TGCGCCAGCAGCTTGTCCAACAACGCCCGGGGAGACGAAAAACTGTTTTTT
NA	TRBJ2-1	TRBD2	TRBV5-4	CASSLLAGGKNEQFF	TGTGCCAGCAGCTTACTAGCGGGGGGGAAAAATGAGCAGTTCTTC
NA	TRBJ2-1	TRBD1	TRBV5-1	CASSPIPGQGWDSYNEQFF	TGCGCCAGCAGCCCCATACCGGGACAGGGGTGGGACTCCTACAATGAGCAGTTCTTC
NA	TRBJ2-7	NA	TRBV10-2	CASSESTWGEQYF	TGCGCCAGCAGTGAGTCGACCTGGGGCGAGCAGTACTTC
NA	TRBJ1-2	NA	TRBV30	CAWSPQGAYGYTF	TGTGCCTGGAGCCCTCAAGGGGCCTATGGCTACACCTTC
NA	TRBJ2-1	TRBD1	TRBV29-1	CSVAQGYNEQFF	TGCAGCGTTGCACAGGGGTACAATGAGCAGTTCTTC
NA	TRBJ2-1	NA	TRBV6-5	CASREDSIVYNEQFF	TGTGCCAGCAGGGAGGACAGCATCGTTTACAATGAGCAGTTCTTC
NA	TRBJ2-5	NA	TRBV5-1	CASSLGLQGGETQYF	TGCGCCAGCAGCTTGGGCCTACAGGGAGGAGAGACCCAGTACTTC
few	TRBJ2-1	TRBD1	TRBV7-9	CASRRSGTGDNEQFF	TGTGCCAGCCGCAGATCCGGGACAGGCGACAATGAGCAGTTCTTC
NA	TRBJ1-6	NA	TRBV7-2	CASSLVEYNSPLHF	TGTGCCAGCAGCTTAGTAGAGTATAATTCACCCCTCCACTTT
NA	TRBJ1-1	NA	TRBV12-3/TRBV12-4	CASSLGQNTEAFF	TGTGCCAGCAGTTTAGGTCAGAACACTGAAGCTTTCTTT
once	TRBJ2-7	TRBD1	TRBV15	CATSRDDRAEQYF	TGTGCCACCAGCAGAGACGACAGGGCCGAGCAGTACTTC
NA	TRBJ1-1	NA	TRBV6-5	CASPRVEGGVEAFF	TGTGCCAGCCCCAGGGTTGAAGGTGGGGTAGAAGCTTTCTTT
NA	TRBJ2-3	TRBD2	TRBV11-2	CASSFQGRGTDTQYF	TGTGCCAGCAGCTTTCAAGGGAGGGGCACAGATACGCAGTATTTT
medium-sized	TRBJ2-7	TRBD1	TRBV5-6	CASSLGTGYDEQYF	TGTGCCAGCAGCTTGGGGACAGGGTACGACGAGCAGTACTTC
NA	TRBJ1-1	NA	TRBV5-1	CASSSQASIEAFF	TGCGCCAGCAGCTCTCAGGCCAGTATAGAAGCTTTCTTT
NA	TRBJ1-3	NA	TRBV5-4	CASSSWESSGNTIYF	TGTGCCAGCAGCTCTTGGGAGAGCTCTGGAAACACCATATATTTT
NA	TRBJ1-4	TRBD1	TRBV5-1	CASSFRQGAGEKLFF	TGCGCCAGCAGCTTCCGACAGGGGGCGGGTGAAAAACTGTTTTTT
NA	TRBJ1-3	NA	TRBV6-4	CARLLVNTIYF	TGTGCCAGACTCTTGGTTAACACCATATATTTT
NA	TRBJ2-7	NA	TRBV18	CASSPPEGYEQYF	TGTGCCAGCTCACCACCGGAAGGATACGAGCAGTACTTC
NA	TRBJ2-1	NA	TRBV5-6	CASSDLGGYNEQFF	TGTGCCAGCAGCGATCTTGGGGGGTACAATGAGCAGTTCTTC
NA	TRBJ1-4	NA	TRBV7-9	CASSAISGRLNEKLFF	TGTGCCAGCAGCGCAATTTCGGGACGGCTTAATGAAAAACTGTTTTTT
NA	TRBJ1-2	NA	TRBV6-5	CASSRGAPNYGYTF	TGTGCCAGCAGTCGGGGGGCTCCTAACTATGGCTACACCTTC
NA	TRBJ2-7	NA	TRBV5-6	CASSVAGSSYEQYF	TGTGCCAGCAGCGTTGCAGGGAGCTCCTACGAGCAGTACTTC
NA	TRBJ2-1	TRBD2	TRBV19	CASHWTSGGGHEQFF	TGTGCCAGTCACTGGACTAGCGGGGGGGGCCATGAGCAGTTCTTC
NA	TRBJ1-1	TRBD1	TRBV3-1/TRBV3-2	CASSQGQGNTEAFF	TGTGCCAGCAGCCAAGGACAGGGGAACACTGAAGCTTTCTTT
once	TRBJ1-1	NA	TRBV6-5	CASSYSSYTEAFF	TGTGCCAGCAGTTACTCTTCGTACACTGAAGCTTTCTTT
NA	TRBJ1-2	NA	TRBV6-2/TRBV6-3	CASSAGDYGYTF	TGTGCCAGCAGCGCTGGCGACTATGGCTACACCTTC
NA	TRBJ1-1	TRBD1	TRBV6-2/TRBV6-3	CASSTDRGTEAFF	TGTGCCAGCAGCACGGACAGGGGGACTGAAGCTTTCTTT
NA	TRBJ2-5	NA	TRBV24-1	CATGTTYQETQYF	TGTGCCACCGGGACGACTTACCAAGAGACCCAGTACTTC
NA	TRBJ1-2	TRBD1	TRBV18	CASSREQGANYGYTF	TGTGCCAGCTCACGCGAACAGGGGGCGAACTATGGCTACACCTTC
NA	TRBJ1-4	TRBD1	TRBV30	CAWGQGIPATNEKLFF	TGTGCCTGGGGACAGGGGATTCCCGCAACTAATGAAAAACTGTTTTTT
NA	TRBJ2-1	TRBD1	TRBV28	CASSWGQGGNEQFF	TGTGCCAGCAGTTGGGGACAGGGAGGCAATGAGCAGTTCTTC
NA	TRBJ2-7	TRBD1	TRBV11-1	CASSPRSGGYYEQYF	TGTGCCAGCAGCCCCCGATCAGGGGGCTATTACGAGCAGTACTTC
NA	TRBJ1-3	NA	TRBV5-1	CASSLEGGNTIYF	TGCGCCAGCAGCTTGGAGGGAGGAAACACCATATATTTT